The T cell receptor beta chain described here comes from a study of radiotherapy plus CTLA-4 blockade in lung cancer. On the study more broadly: Among enrolled patients, over 15% responded and 31% achieved disease control.

Profiled with immunoSEQ multiplex PCR; TCRdb holds only in-frame clones, not every one. The sample yields about 120,000 clones, 78% seen once. The TCR comes from a human donor with non-small cell lung cancer who had a partial response to radiotherapy plus ipilimumab. The sample here was peripheral blood, taken from a patient treated with radiotherapy plus ipilimumab.

CDR3 loop: CASSPESYEQYF. The CDR3 bases are TGTGCCAGCAGCCCCGAGTCCTACGAGCAGTACTTC. The rearrangement joins TRBV7-9 to TRBJ2-7; D gene ambiguous. V was cut by 5 bases and J by 1 base, with 6 bases left in between. CDR3 size: 12 residues. Germline CDR1 SEHNR, CDR2 FQNEAQ (reference sequence).